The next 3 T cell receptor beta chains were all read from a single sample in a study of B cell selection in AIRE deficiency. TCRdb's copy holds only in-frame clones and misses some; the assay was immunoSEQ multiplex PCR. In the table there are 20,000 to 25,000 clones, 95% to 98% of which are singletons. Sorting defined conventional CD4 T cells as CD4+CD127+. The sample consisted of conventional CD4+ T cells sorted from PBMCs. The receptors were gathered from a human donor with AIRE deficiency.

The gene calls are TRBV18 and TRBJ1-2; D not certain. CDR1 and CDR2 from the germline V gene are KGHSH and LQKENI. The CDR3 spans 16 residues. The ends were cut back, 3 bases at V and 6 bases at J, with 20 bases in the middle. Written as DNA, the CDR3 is TGTGCCAGCTCACCGCTACTTACTGATATCGGTCATGGCTACACCTTC. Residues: CASSPLLTDIGHGYTF.

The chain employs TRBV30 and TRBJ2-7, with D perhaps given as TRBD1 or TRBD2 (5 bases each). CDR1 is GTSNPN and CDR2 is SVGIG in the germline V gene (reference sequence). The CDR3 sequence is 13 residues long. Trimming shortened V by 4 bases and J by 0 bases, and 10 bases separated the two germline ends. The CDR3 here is CAWTRDRSYEQYF. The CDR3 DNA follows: TGTGCCTGGACCCGGGACCGCTCCTACGAGCAGTACTTC.

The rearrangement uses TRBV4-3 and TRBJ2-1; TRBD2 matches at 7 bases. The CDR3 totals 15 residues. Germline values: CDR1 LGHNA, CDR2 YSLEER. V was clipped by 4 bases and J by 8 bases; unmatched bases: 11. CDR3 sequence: CASSPISGDGDEQFF. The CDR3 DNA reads TGCGCCAGCAGCCCGATCAGCGGGGACGGCGATGAGCAGTTCTTC.